This entry describes one T cell receptor (beta chain). Only in-frame clones appear in the TCRdb table, and some are missing; sequencing was by immunoSEQ multiplex PCR. The table records roughly 130,000 clones, around nine tenths of them present only once. The data were taken from a study of blood T cell repertoires in COVID-19. The CDR3 has 17 amino acids. J was trimmed by 1 base and V by 4 bases; bases with no gene match: 4. In germline, CDR1 is MGHRA, CDR2 YSYEKL. The receptor comes from a woman between 50 and 59 years old who had recovered from COVID-19. The sequencing input was PBMCs or T cells enriched from blood (not recorded which). The chain joins TRBV4-1 to TRBJ2-1; 13 nucleotides agree with TRBD2. The CDR3 nucleotides read TGCGCCAGCAGCCGTCCGACTAGCGGGGGGTCCTACAATGAGCAGTTCTTC. It encodes CASSRPTSGGSYNEQFF.